This T cell receptor beta chain was profiled in a study of T cell repertoires in cytomegalovirus infection. Turning to the study itself: It was the public TCR beta signatures that indicated both CMV infection and matching HLA type. Overall study findings and caveats: CMV carriers having the relevant HLA were flagged by cumulative public TCR beta family frequency. Within the response measured ex vivo, HLA-C-restricted CMV-specific TCR beta clonotypes were dominant.

This clonotype is deemed large (0.1 to 1%). Its antigen remains unidentified. A single record per CDR3 protein comes from TCRdb applying MiXCR to the reads. The repertoire holds around 330,000 distinct CDR3 sequences, roughly a sixth seen once, with more than 10% in the top ten. The sequence was obtained from a human donor in good health (CMV status not recorded). Some clones in this sample may be carry-over from other donors' samples. Sequences were obtained from PBMCs.

The CDR3 region is CASSPRGDSLYEQYF. The CDR3, as DNA: TGTGCCAGCAGTCCCAGGGGGGACAGCCTCTACGAGCAGTACTTC. The chain joins TRBV12-3 or TRBV12-4 to TRBJ2-7, with a possible D match to TRBD1 (7 bases). V was trimmed by 5 bases and J by 3 bases, leaving 17 bases between them. This CDR3 comprises 15 residues.